This TCR beta chain was recorded in a study of CD8 T cells in ankylosing spondylitis. Notes on the study in general: A TCR beta motif of 7 to 9 highly homologous variants seemed to mark ankylosing spondylitis blood. Earlier authors reported some of these motif variants in reactive arthritis synovial fluid and blood.

Quantitative barcoded 5'-RACE was used to prepare TCR beta libraries. TCRdb re-analysed the 5' RACE reads in MiXCR, keeping a single row per CDR3 protein. Of 130,000 or so distinct CDR3 sequences in the sample, around 10% were seen once. The CDR3 consists of 13 residues. The germline V gene has CDR1 DFQATT and CDR2 SNEGSKA (reference sequence). This clonotype was counted many times. The target antigen is unknown. The junction departs from germline at one end; a sequencing error may be responsible. The chain is built from TRBV20-1 and TRBJ1-5; TRBD1 matches 10 bases. The sequence was collected from a female donor with ankylosing spondylitis or in good health (not recorded which). Sequenced sample: blood, either unsorted or a sorted T cell fraction (not recorded which). CDR3 nucleotides: TGCAGTGCTAGCGACAGGGGGCATCATCCCCAGCATTTT. It codes for CSASDRGHHPQHF.